The 20 T cell receptor beta chains listed next were all sequenced from one sample in a study of shared clonotypes between healthy human individuals. TCRdb's table, derived via immunoSEQ multiplex PCR, lists solely in-frame clones and lacks some. The sample has about half a million clones, roughly three quarters seen once. Source material: PBMCs. The receptors were gathered from a woman aged 40 to 50 in good health. Some clones in this sample may be carry-over from other donors' samples.

This clone occurred once. This chain joins TRBV28 and TRBJ2-7; D ambiguous. The length of the CDR3 is 14 residues. Looked up from germline, CDR1 is MDHEN and CDR2 is SYDVKM. V shed 1 base and J shed 2 bases, with 9 bases lying between them. The CDR3 DNA sequence: TGTGCCAGCAGTTTATCATCTGGGGCCTACGAGCAGTACTTC. Translating gives CASSLSSGAYEQYF.

Notes on this clone: A far bigger clonotype differs at one base, so this is likely a read error. The same CDR3 can be traced to other DNA sequences in this sample. This chain uses TRBV29-1 with TRBJ2-7, with a weak D call TRBD1 (5 bases). CDR1 is SQVTM, CDR2 ANQGSEA, per germline. Trimming took off 2 bases at V and 5 bases at J, with 13 bases between the two ends. This CDR3 has 13 residues. DNA of the CDR3: TGCAGCGTTGAAAGGGGTCAAGGGGACGAGCAGTACTTC. Protein: CSVERGQGDEQYF.

The chain recombines TRBV18 with TRBJ2-7, with 7 bases fitting TRBD1. Germline values: CDR1 KGHSH, CDR2 LQKENI. This CDR3 spans 15 amino acids. Losses at the gene ends were 5 bases for V and 3 bases for J; bases not matched to a gene: 10. In DNA form, the CDR3 reads TGTGCCAGCTCAGCTACAGGGGTGCGGGTCTACGAGCAGTACTTC. Translated: CASSATGVRVYEQYF.

A remark on this clone: A single base is all that separates this from a far larger clone, so a read error is likely. V usage is TRBV7-2 and J usage is TRBJ2-7, with a possible D match to TRBD1 (6 bases). The CDR3 length is 13 residues. CDR1 and CDR2 (germline): SGHTA, FQGNSA. DNA for the CDR3: TGTGCCGGCAGCTCCAGGGGCCCCTACGAGCAGTACTTC. Translating gives CAGSSRGPYEQYF.

The J gene is TRBJ1-1, the V gene TRBV7-8, with 8 bases that match TRBD1. The CDR3 sequence is 15 residues long. The germline gives CDR1 SGHVS, CDR2 FQNEAQ. V was pared by 1 base and J by 5 bases, with 6 bases of the junction left unmatched. CDR3 nucleotides: TGTGCCAGCAGCTTAGTTCAGGGGGCGCGGACTGAAGCTTTCTTT. Amino acids: CASSLVQGARTEAFF.

This chain links TRBV5-1 with TRBJ2-1, with D unresolved. Germline CDR1 reads SGHRS; CDR2 reads YFSETQ. The CDR3 loop spans 13 amino acids. Trimming shortened V by 7 bases and J by 6 bases, and 14 bases separated the two germline ends. The CDR3 loop is CASAFDPSNEQFF. The CDR3 DNA reads TGCGCCAGCGCCTTTGACCCGAGCAATGAGCAGTTCTTC.

The chain uses TRBV28 and TRBJ2-3; D not certain. Germline V gene data show CDR1 as MDHEN and CDR2 as SYDVKM. V dropped 8 bases and J dropped 4 bases, with 10 bases sitting between them. The CDR3 sequence is 12 residues long. The CDR3 region is CASEGPADTQYF. DNA for the CDR3: TGTGCCAGCGAAGGGCCAGCAGATACGCAGTATTTT.

The rearrangement links TRBV13 to TRBJ2-7; D possibly corresponds to TRBD2 (5 bases). Trimming took off 6 bases at V and 10 bases at J, with 25 bases between the two ends. CDR1 and CDR2 from the germline V gene are PRHDT and FYEKMQ (reference sequence). This CDR3 is built from 15 residues. This CDR3 reads CASRSRNIGGHVQYF. The CDR3 DNA is TGTGCCAGCAGGTCCCGGAACATCGGAGGTCACGTCCAGTACTTC.

J is TRBJ2-3 and V is TRBV30; D is undetermined. The CDR3 is made up of 13 amino acids. Between the trimmed V and J ends, which lost 5 bases and 1 base, there was a span of 10 bases. CDR1 is GTSNPN, CDR2 SVGIG, per germline (reference sequence). In DNA form, the CDR3 reads TGTGCCTGGCAACTTGGGGGCACAGATACGCAGTATTTT. This translates into CAWQLGGTDTQYF.

A remark on this clone: A far larger clone differs by one base, so this is likely a read error. The chain employs TRBV30 and TRBJ1-6; TRBD1 might be the D (5 bases). Germline CDR1 and CDR2: GTSNPN and SVGIG (reference sequence). CDR3 size: 12 residues. CDR3 region: CTWSPGNSPLHF. CDR3 DNA sequence: TGTACCTGGAGTCCAGGGAATTCACCCCTCCACTTT.

On this clone: Other DNA sequences of this sample code for an identical CDR3. This chain connects TRBV18 to TRBJ2-7; no clear D gene. The CDR3 has 12 residues. V gave up 2 bases and J gave up 3 bases, with 5 bases separating them. Germline V CDR1 and CDR2: KGHSH, LQKENI. CDR3 region: CASSPGSYEQYF. The CDR3, as DNA: TGTGCCAGCTCACCAGGAAGCTACGAGCAGTACTTC.

J is TRBJ2-2 and V is TRBV9, with D maybe TRBD2 (6 bases). CDR1 and CDR2 from the germline V gene are SGDLS and YYNGEE. CDR3 length: 15 amino acids. V gave up 0 bases and J gave up 4 bases, with 10 bases separating them. The CDR3 DNA is TGTGCCAGCAGCGTAGACCAGGGACTCACCGGGGAGCTGTTTTTT. Translated, it gives CASSVDQGLTGELFF.

CDR3 in DNA: TGCGCCAGCAAAAAAAGCCTAGGCCGGGTTGGCCCGTCCTACGAGCAGTACTTC. Amino acid sequence: CASKKSLGRVGPSYEQYF. The chain joins TRBV4-1 to TRBJ2-7; D not certain. Per the germline V gene, CDR1 is MGHRA and CDR2 is YSYEKL. Between the trimmed V and J ends, which lost 7 bases and 1 base, there was a span of 26 bases. The CDR3 sequence is 18 residues long.

This chain connects TRBV27 to TRBJ2-1, with D uncertain. Trimming left V 5 bases short and J 2 bases short, with 7 bases between. CDR1 and CDR2 (germline): MNHEY, SMNVEV (reference sequence). The CDR3 runs to 13 residues. CDR3 sequence (DNA): TGTGCCAGCAGTCCCACCGCCTACAATGAGCAGTTCTTC. It yields the protein CASSPTAYNEQFF.

The V call is TRBV18, the J call TRBJ1-1, with TRBD1 matching 8 bases. J lost 3 bases, V lost 6 bases, and 6 bases had no gene match. Germline CDR1 and CDR2: KGHSH and LQKENI. The CDR3 covers 14 residues. CDR3 sequence (DNA): TGTGCCAGCTCCCCGACAGGGGCTGACACTGAAGCTTTCTTT. Encoded protein: CASSPTGADTEAFF.

This chain joins TRBV10-3 and TRBJ1-1; D is ambiguous. The germline V gene has CDR1 ENHRY and CDR2 SYGVKD. V lost 2 bases to trimming and J lost 7 bases, with 8 bases between them. The CDR3 covers 12 residues. This CDR3 reads CAISEGDYEAFF. The CDR3 coding sequence is TGTGCCATCAGTGAGGGGGATTATGAAGCTTTCTTT.

This clone has at least ten counts. This rearrangement joins TRBV27 to TRBJ2-7; no reliable D call. The V end lost 3 bases, the J end lost 3 bases, and 3 bases lay between the germline ends. The CDR3 covers 11 residues. CDR1 MNHEY and CDR2 SMNVEV come from the germline V gene (reference sequence). In DNA, the CDR3 is TGTGCCAGCAGTTTCCTCTACGAGCAGTACTTC. Protein: CASSFLYEQYF.

The DNA of the CDR3 is TGTGCCAGCAGTTTAGTCAATGAGCAGTTCTTC. This translates into CASSLVNEQFF. The genes are TRBV28 and TRBJ2-1; D is unresolved. This CDR3 region has 11 residues. The ends were cut back, 2 bases at V and 6 bases at J, with 2 bases in the middle. CDR1 is MDHEN and CDR2 is SYDVKM in the germline V gene.

This clone was observed a single time. The V call is TRBV7-9, the J call TRBJ1-1, with a tentative D call TRBD1 (5 bases). The germline V gene has CDR1 SEHNR and CDR2 FQNEAQ (reference sequence). The CDR3 has 14 residues. The V and J ends lost 4 bases and 1 base respectively, with 10 bases between them. The CDR3, as DNA: TGTGCCAGCAGCTCCGGGACGGCGAACACTGAAGCTTTCTTT. Translation gives CASSSGTANTEAFF.

The V gene is TRBV10-2, the J gene TRBJ2-5; TRBD2 aligns across 11 bases. Trimming removed 8 bases from V and 0 bases from J; junction bases left unmatched: 8. Germline CDR1 is WSHSY and CDR2 is SAAADI. The CDR3 is made up of 16 amino acids. Here the CDR3 reads CASHPGLAEYQETQYF. The CDR3 DNA is TGCGCCAGCCACCCGGGACTAGCGGAGTACCAAGAGACCCAGTACTTC.